These T cell receptor beta chains were read from a single sample in a study of cytomegalovirus exposure and HLA in healthy donors. Assay: immunoSEQ multiplex PCR; the TCRdb copy retains only in-frame clones and omits some. The sample holds 150,000 to 200,000 clones, roughly 90% seen once. Sequenced material: PBMCs. The receptors were gathered from a man in his late teens or twenties in good health and CMV-seropositive. Both conserved end residues are part of each CDR3. A D gene is named only where the DNA matches it firmly. Expanded clones are given a class, and other clones once, few, many or no size at all.

abundance	v_gene	j_gene	d_gene	CDR3nt	CDR3aa
once	TRBV4-1	TRBJ1-2	.	TGCGCCAGCAGCGAAGTAACGAACGGGTATGGCTACACCTTC	CASSEVTNGYGYTF
.	TRBV19	TRBJ2-4	TRBD2	TGTGCCAGTAGTCCAACCAGGGGGACTAGCGGACTTGGGGTCTTAGCCAAAAACATTCAGTACTTC	CASSPTRGTSGLGVLAKNIQYF
.	TRBV7-8	TRBJ2-7	TRBD2	TGTGCCAGCAGCTTACCCCCCAAGACTAGCGGGCATCATTACGAGCAGTACTTC	CASSLPPKTSGHHYEQYF
.	TRBV7-8	TRBJ2-5	.	TGTGCCAGCAGCCACCGGAGGTCCCAAGAGACCCAGTACTTC	CASSHRRSQETQYF
.	TRBV27	TRBJ2-7	.	TGTGCCAGCAGGCTGGCAGGACACTACGAGCAGTACTTC	CASRLAGHYEQYF
.	TRBV6-5	TRBJ2-3	.	TGTGCCAGCACCGACGGACTCACAGATACGCAGTATTTT	CASTDGLTDTQYF
once	TRBV4-1	TRBJ1-2	.	TGCGCCAGCAGCCAAGACCCCGGCAGGGATTATGGCTACACCTTC	CASSQDPGRDYGYTF
.	TRBV27	TRBJ1-5	.	TGTGCCAGCCGATCCGGTAGGAGCAGCAATCAGCCCCAGCATTTT	CASRSGRSSNQPQHF
.	TRBV27	TRBJ2-2	.	TGTGCCAGCAGTCGGGAACGGAACACCGGGGAGCTGTTTTTT	CASSRERNTGELFF
.	TRBV28	TRBJ1-5	TRBD1	TGTGCCAGCAGGCCCCGGGACAGCCCATTTCAGCCCCAGCATTTT	CASRPRDSPFQPQHF
few	TRBV27	TRBJ2-2	TRBD2	TGTGCCAGCAGTTCCCACTGGAGCGGGAGAACCGGGGAGCTGTTTTTT	CASSSHWSGRTGELFF
.	TRBV30	TRBJ1-3	.	TGTGCCTGGACTCCGACAAACCTCTCTGGAAACACCATATATTTT	CAWTPTNLSGNTIYF
.	TRBV20-1	TRBJ2-7	.	TGCAGTGCAGTGCTTCAACTAGGGCAGTACTTC	CSAVLQLGQYF
.	TRBV10-2	TRBJ2-7	.	TGCGCCAGCACGAGTAGCTCCTACGAGCAGTACTTC	CASTSSSYEQYF